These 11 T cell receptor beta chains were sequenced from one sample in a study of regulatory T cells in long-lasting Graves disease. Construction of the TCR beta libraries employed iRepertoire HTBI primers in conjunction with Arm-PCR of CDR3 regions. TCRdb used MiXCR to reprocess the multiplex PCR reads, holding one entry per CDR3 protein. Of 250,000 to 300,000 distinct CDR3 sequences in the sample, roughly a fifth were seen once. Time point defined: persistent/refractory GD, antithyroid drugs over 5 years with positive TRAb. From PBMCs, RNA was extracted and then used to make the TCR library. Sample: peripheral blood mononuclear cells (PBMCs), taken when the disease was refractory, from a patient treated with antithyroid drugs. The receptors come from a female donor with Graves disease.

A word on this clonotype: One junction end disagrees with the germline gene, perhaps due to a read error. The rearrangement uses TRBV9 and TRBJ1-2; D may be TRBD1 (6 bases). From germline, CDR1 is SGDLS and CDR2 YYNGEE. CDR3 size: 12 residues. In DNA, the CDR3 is TGCGCCAGCAGCCACCCGGACAGAAGCTACACCTTC. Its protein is CASSHPDRSYTF.

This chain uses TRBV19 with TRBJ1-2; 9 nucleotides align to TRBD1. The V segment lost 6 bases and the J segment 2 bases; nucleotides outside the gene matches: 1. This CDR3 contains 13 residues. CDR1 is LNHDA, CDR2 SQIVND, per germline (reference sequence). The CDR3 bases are TGTGCCAGTAGACAGGGGGCCAACTATGGCTACACCTTC. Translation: CASRQGANYGYTF.

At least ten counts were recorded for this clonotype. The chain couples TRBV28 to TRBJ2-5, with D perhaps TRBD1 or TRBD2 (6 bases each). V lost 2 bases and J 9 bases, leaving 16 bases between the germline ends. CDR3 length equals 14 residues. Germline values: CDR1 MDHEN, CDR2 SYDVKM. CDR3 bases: TGTGCCAGCAGTTTACCGGCGGGACACAGGCCCCAGTACTTC. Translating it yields CASSLPAGHRPQYF.

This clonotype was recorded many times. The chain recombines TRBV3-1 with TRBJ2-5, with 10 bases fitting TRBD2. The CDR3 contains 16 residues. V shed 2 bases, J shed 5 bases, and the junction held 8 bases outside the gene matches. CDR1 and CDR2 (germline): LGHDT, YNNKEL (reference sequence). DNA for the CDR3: TGTGCCAGCAGCCAAAAGTCTAGCGGGAGCGATGAGACCCAGTACTTC. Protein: CASSQKSSGSDETQYF.

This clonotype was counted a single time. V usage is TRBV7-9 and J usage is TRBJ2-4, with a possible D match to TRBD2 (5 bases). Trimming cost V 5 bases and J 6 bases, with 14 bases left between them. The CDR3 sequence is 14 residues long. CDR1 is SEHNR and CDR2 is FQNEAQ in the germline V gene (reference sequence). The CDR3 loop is CASSVETNVNIQYF. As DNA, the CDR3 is TGTGCCAGCAGCGTGGAGACTAACGTAAACATTCAGTACTTC.

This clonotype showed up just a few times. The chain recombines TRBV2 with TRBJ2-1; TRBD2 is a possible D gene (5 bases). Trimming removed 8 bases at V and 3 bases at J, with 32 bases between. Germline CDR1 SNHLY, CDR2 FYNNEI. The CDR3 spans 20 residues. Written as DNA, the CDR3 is TGTGCCAGCGACCCTCTAGTTATGGACTTTACCGGAACAAACTACAATGAGCAGTTCTTC. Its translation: CASDPLVMDFTGTNYNEQFF.

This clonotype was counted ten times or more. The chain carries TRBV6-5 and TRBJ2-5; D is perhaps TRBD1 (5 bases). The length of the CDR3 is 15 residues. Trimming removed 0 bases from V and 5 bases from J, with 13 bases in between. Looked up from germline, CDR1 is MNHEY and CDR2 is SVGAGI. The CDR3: CASSYSTRVWETQYF. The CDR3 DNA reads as TGTGCCAGCAGTTACTCGACCAGGGTGTGGGAGACCCAGTACTTC.

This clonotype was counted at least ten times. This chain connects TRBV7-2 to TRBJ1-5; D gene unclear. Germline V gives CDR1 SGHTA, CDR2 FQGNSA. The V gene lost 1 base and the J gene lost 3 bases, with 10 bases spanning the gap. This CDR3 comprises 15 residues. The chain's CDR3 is CASSLGSNINQPQHF. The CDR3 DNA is TGTGCCAGCAGCTTAGGCTCGAATATCAATCAGCCCCAGCATTTT.

The CDR3 here is CASSLGGLSHIQYF. CDR3 nucleotide sequence: TGTGCCAGCAGCTTAGGAGGGCTCTCGCACATTCAGTACTTC. The gene calls are TRBV7-9 and TRBJ2-4, with D perhaps matching TRBD2 (5 bases). Germline CDR1 and CDR2: SEHNR and FQNEAQ (reference sequence). The V and J ends lost 1 base and 8 bases respectively, with 12 bases between them. This CDR3 spans 14 amino acids.

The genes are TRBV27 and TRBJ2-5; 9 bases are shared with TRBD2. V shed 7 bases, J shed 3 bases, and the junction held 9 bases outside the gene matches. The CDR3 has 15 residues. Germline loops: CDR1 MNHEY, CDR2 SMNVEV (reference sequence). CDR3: CASIPLAGTKETQYF. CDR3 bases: TGTGCCAGCATTCCTCTAGCGGGAACAAAAGAGACCCAGTACTTC.

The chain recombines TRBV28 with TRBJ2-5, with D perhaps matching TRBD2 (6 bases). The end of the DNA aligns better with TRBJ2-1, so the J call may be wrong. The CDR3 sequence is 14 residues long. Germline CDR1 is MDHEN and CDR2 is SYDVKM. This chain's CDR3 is CASSLGGGLTWQFF. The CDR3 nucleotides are TGTGCCAGCAGTTTAGGGGGAGGACTCACGTGGCAGTTCTTC.